The sequence of this TCR beta chain was determined in a study of shared clonotypes between healthy human individuals. Trimming took 1 base from V and 6 from J, leaving 7 bases between them. CDR3 length: 12 residues. CDR1 SEHNR and CDR2 FQNEAQ come from the germline V gene (reference sequence). As concerns this clone: Other DNA sequences in this sample translate to the same CDR3.

The repertoire was sequenced with immunoSEQ multiplex PCR; TCRdb's copy has only in-frame clones and lacks some. The sample shows about 2,200,000 clones, about 92% of them seen only once. CD8 cells regarded as naive lacked CD45RO, were positively chosen for CCR7, and omitted terminally differentiated effector memory CD45RA+ cells. Sequenced sample: naive CD8+ T cells from PBMCs. This TCR derives from a man between 18 and 29 years old in good health. Some clones in this sample may be carry-over from other donors' samples. The J gene is TRBJ2-7, the V gene TRBV7-9; D is uncertain. CDR3 bases: TGTGCCAGCAGCTTAGGGGCGCGCGAGCAGTACTTC. Its translation: CASSLGAREQYF.